Given below is one T cell receptor (beta chain) in context. The source of the sample is a study of cytomegalovirus exposure and HLA in healthy donors. This CDR3 comprises 17 residues. Trimming pared 6 bases from V and 5 bases from J, leaving 23 bases between. Germline V gene lookup returns CDR1 MDHEN and CDR2 SYDVKM. PCR employed 60 Vbeta and 13 Jbeta primers. Clones were sequenced by immunoSEQ multiplex PCR, and TCRdb holds only the in-frame ones, with some missing. The data hold around 200,000 clones, with approximately 81% observed a single time. The clonotype comes from a woman aged 45 to 65 in good health and CMV-seronegative. Specimen: PBMCs. The rearrangement links TRBV28 to TRBJ2-4, with D hard to call. The CDR3 spells CASSPLTGVWSENIQYF. CDR3 nucleotides: TGTGCCAGCAGCCCTCTAACCGGAGTATGGTCGGAAAACATTCAGTACTTC.